The following is a TCR beta chain sequence with its context. Its antigen remains unknown. Before the COVID-19 pandemic, during about 2011-2019, CD4+ T cells were taken from unexposed donors. The cells were cultured for 9 to 11 days before CD4+ T cells were isolated. Unexposed-donor CD4+ T cells were probed with SARS-CoV-2 S/N and four cold-coronavirus spikes, cells permitting. This entry comes from a study of CD4 T cells in relation to SARS-CoV-2 and coronaviruses. Across the whole study: After roughly 9 days of antigen culture, PBMC TCR beta CDR3s were sequenced. The HLA restriction of the shared crossreactive spike epitopes was mapped.

Data came from immunoSEQ multiplex PCR; TCRdb stores just in-frame clones and leaves some out. The data hold roughly 19,000 clones, with over 70% observed a single time. There are 11 residues in the CDR3. V was pared by 2 bases and J by 5 bases, with 4 bases between. Per the germline V gene, CDR1 is MNHEY and CDR2 is SVGAGI. The receptor's source is a human donor in good health. The rearrangement uses TRBV6-5 and TRBJ2-7; no firm D call. The sample comprised CD4+ T cells from PBMCs, cultured in vitro. CDR3 sequence reads: CASSYPDEQYF. The CDR3 DNA is TGTGCCAGCAGTTACCCGGACGAGCAGTACTTC.